The source of this T cell receptor beta chain is a study of T cells of healthy individuals. Using its own MiXCR run on the 5' RACE reads, TCRdb lists one record per CDR3 protein. The sample consists of tens of thousands of distinct CDR3 sequences, 15% to 20% of them appearing once. This clonotype was seen a handful of times. This clonotype originated in a human donor in good health.

The CDR3 reads CASSDGAYGYTF. The CDR3 bases are TGTGCCAGCAGTGACGGGGCCTATGGCTACACCTTC. This chain joins TRBV2 and TRBJ1-2, with D possibly being TRBD1 (5 bases). Trimming cost V 3 bases and J 4 bases, with 6 bases left between them. The CDR3 runs to 12 residues. Germline values: CDR1 SNHLY, CDR2 FYNNEI.